The 6 T cell receptor beta chains given below trace back to one sample, sequenced in a study of cytomegalovirus exposure and HLA in healthy donors. With 60 Vbeta and 13 Jbeta primers, the PCR was carried out. The method was immunoSEQ multiplex PCR; TCRdb's version includes in-frame clones alone and lacks a portion of them. The sample carries about 150,000 clones, over 70% recorded once. The specimen sequenced was PBMCs. The receptors derive from a middle-aged woman in good health and CMV-seronegative.

The V gene is TRBV9, the J gene TRBJ1-4; no definite D call. Germline V gene data show CDR1 as SGDLS and CDR2 as YYNGEE. The V end was cut by 8 bases, the J end by 2 bases, with 16 bases between. The CDR3 is 15 residues long. The chain's CDR3 is CASPREFWTNEKLFF. As DNA, the CDR3 is TGTGCCAGTCCCCGGGAGTTTTGGACTAATGAAAAACTGTTTTTT.

For the CDR3, the DNA is TGTGCCACCAGCAGAGATCGTGAGCCGGACACTGAAGCTTTCTTT. Encoded protein: CATSRDREPDTEAFF. J is TRBJ1-1 and V is TRBV15; D is unclear. The CDR3 is made up of 15 amino acids. Germline CDR1 is LNHNV and CDR2 is YYDKDF (reference sequence). Trimming pared 0 bases from V and 3 bases from J, leaving 11 bases between.

J is TRBJ1-6 and V is TRBV6-1; no clear D. The CDR3 is 15 residues long. Germline lookup yields CDR1 MNHNS and CDR2 SASEGT. Trimming cost V 7 bases and J 5 bases, with 15 bases left between them. CDR3 protein: CASTGRSRDNSPLHF. Here the CDR3 DNA reads TGTGCCAGCACCGGCCGCTCTCGGGATAATTCACCCCTCCACTTT.

The chain joins TRBV5-1 to TRBJ1-1, with 7 bases lining up with TRBD1. This CDR3 is 15 amino acids long. The germline gives CDR1 SGHRS, CDR2 YFSETQ. V trimming: 4 bases; J trimming: 2 bases; junction bases outside the gene matches: 8. CDR3 in amino acids: CASSVEGQLNTEAFF. The CDR3 DNA sequence: TGCGCCAGCAGCGTCGAGGGACAGCTAAACACTGAAGCTTTCTTT.

In its sample, this clone was seen a few times. The V call is TRBV5-1, the J call TRBJ1-3; D is ambiguous. Germline V gives CDR1 SGHRS, CDR2 YFSETQ. The V and J ends lost 0 bases and 0 bases respectively, with 7 bases between them. The CDR3 runs 15 residues. The CDR3 sequence is CASSLETGSGNTIYF. CDR3 coding DNA: TGCGCCAGCAGCTTGGAAACGGGCTCTGGAAACACCATATATTTT. The full variable domain, in which reference TRBV5-1 and TRBJ1-3 provide the parts outside the CDR3, is KAGVTQTPRYLIKTRGQQVTLSCSPISGHRSVSWYQQTPGQGLQFLFEYFSETQRNKGNFPGRFSGRQFSNSRSEMNVSTLELGDSALYLCASSLETGSGNTIYFGEGSWLTVV.

The V call is TRBV5-4, the J call TRBJ2-3; 8 bases are a match to TRBD2. Germline loops: CDR1 SGHNT, CDR2 YYREEE (reference sequence). The CDR3 spans 14 residues. The junction had 4 bases not matched to a gene; V was cut back by 4 bases and J by 3 bases. CDR3 sequence: CASSPGGRTDTQYF. The CDR3 nucleotides read TGTGCCAGCAGCCCGGGGGGGCGGACAGATACGCAGTATTTT.